The 18 T cell receptor beta chains below come from one sample, sequenced in a study of shared clonotypes between healthy human individuals. Clones were sequenced by immunoSEQ multiplex PCR, and TCRdb holds only the in-frame ones, with some missing. The table records some 2,400,000 clones, roughly 95% of them present only once. Input material: naive CD4+ T cells sorted from blood. Stated subset: CD45RA+ positively selected. The source of these receptors is a young man in good health.

This sequence joins TRBV4-2 and TRBJ2-7; 7 nucleotides match TRBD2. V lost 1 base and J lost 4; bases outside the gene matches: 7. Germline V lookup: CDR1 LGHNA, CDR2 YNFKEQ. The CDR3 contains 15 residues. CDR3 loop: CASSQVGQGGYEQYF. The CDR3 DNA reads as TGTGCCAGCAGCCAAGTGGGGCAGGGAGGGTACGAGCAGTACTTC.

This clone has a single count. V is TRBV10-3 and J is TRBJ1-1; D remains unclear. V lost 7 bases to trimming and J lost 5 bases, with 14 bases between them. The length of the CDR3 is 13 residues. Looked up from germline, CDR1 is ENHRY and CDR2 is SYGVKD. The CDR3 bases are TGTGCCATCATTGGGAGCCTGGGTACTGAAGCTTTCTTT. Translated, it gives CAIIGSLGTEAFF.

The chain combines TRBV15 with TRBJ1-4; no definite D call. This CDR3 region has 13 residues. Trimming shortened V by 3 bases and J by 12 bases, and 14 bases separated the two germline ends. Germline-derived CDR1 and CDR2 are LNHNV and YYDKDF (reference sequence). The CDR3 DNA reads as TGTGCCACCAGCAGGGTCTTCCCGAGGGAACTGTTTTTT. This sequence encodes CATSRVFPRELFF.

V and J are TRBV10-2 and TRBJ2-5, with D unresolved. Germline V CDR1 and CDR2: WSHSY, SAAADI. The V gene lost 6 bases and the J gene lost 3 bases, with 11 bases spanning the gap. The CDR3 runs 13 residues. CDR3: CASSPQRKETQYF. Here the CDR3 DNA reads TGCGCCAGCAGCCCACAGCGAAAAGAGACCCAGTACTTC.

This chain connects TRBV7-9 to TRBJ2-1; D is uncertain. The germline gives CDR1 SEHNR, CDR2 FQNEAQ (reference sequence). Between the trimmed V and J ends, which lost 2 bases and 9 bases, there was a span of 14 bases. The CDR3 extends over 14 amino acids. CDR3 sequence reads: CASSLLSGGAEQFF. The CDR3 DNA follows: TGTGCCAGCAGCTTACTATCTGGCGGCGCTGAGCAGTTCTTC.

The chain links TRBV4-1 to TRBJ2-7, with D hard to call. CDR3 size: 16 residues. V was shortened by 4 bases and J by 0 bases, with 16 bases between the two germline ends. CDR1 is MGHRA and CDR2 is YSYEKL in the germline V gene. The CDR3 protein is CASSPSLGRNSYEQYF. In DNA form, the CDR3 reads TGCGCCAGCAGCCCAAGCCTTGGACGGAACTCCTACGAGCAGTACTTC.

The V gene is TRBV18, the J gene TRBJ2-7, with TRBD1 matching 9 bases. Germline trimming cut 5 bases from V and 4 bases from J; bases unmatched to any gene: 6. The CDR3 spans 14 residues. The germline V gene encodes CDR1 KGHSH and CDR2 LQKENI. CDR3: CASSSGTGFYEQYF. The CDR3 DNA follows: TGTGCCAGCTCATCCGGGACAGGGTTTTACGAGCAGTACTTC.

The chain has TRBV2 and TRBJ2-2, with 10 bases lining up with TRBD1. Per germline, CDR1 SNHLY and CDR2 FYNNEI. With V trimmed by 4 bases and J by 5 bases, 13 bases remained unmatched. This CDR3 contains 18 residues. CDR3 sequence reads: CASSGQGANSLGTGELFF. The CDR3, as DNA: TGTGCCAGCAGTGGACAGGGGGCGAATAGTCTTGGAACCGGGGAGCTGTTTTTT.

The J gene is TRBJ1-6, the V gene TRBV28; the D gene is possibly TRBD1 (5 bases). V lost 7 bases to trimming and J lost 8 bases, with 15 bases between them. This CDR3 has 14 amino acids. The germline gives CDR1 MDHEN, CDR2 SYDVKM. The CDR3: CASTFPGTYSPLHF. CDR3 DNA: TGTGCCAGCACCTTCCCGGGGACCTATTCACCCCTCCACTTT.

The chain employs TRBV4-3 and TRBJ1-3; 9 nucleotides agree with TRBD1. V lost 0 bases and J lost 7; bases outside the gene matches: 7. Per the germline V gene, CDR1 is LGHNA and CDR2 is YSLEER. The CDR3 covers 16 residues. The CDR3 nucleotides read TGCGCCAGCAGCCAAGATCCCGGGACAGGGTGGAACACCATATATTTT. Amino acids: CASSQDPGTGWNTIYF.

This clone was observed a single time. The CDR3 protein is CASSLAGLGTAMNTEAFF. DNA for the CDR3: TGCGCCAGCAGCTTGGCGGGTCTCGGGACAGCCATGAACACTGAAGCTTTCTTT. The V gene is TRBV5-1, the J gene TRBJ1-1; TRBD1 matches 7 bases. V gave up 0 bases and J gave up 0 bases; unmatched junction bases: 11. The CDR3 loop spans 18 amino acids. From germline, CDR1 is SGHRS and CDR2 YFSETQ.

This chain joins TRBV10-3 and TRBJ2-3, with D maybe TRBD2 (6 bases). CDR1 is ENHRY and CDR2 is SYGVKD in the germline V gene. This CDR3 has 14 residues. V was shortened by 5 bases and J by 2 bases, with 11 bases between the two germline ends. The CDR3 DNA reads as TGTGCCATCAGTCGGGGGAGTGACACAGATACGCAGTATTTT. This encodes CAISRGSDTDTQYF.

Comment on this clone: Other DNA sequences in the sample encode the same CDR3. J is TRBJ2-5 and V is TRBV2, with TRBD2 matching 7 bases. V shed 6 bases, J shed 5 bases, and the junction held 6 bases outside the gene matches. The CDR3 sequence is 13 residues long. In germline, CDR1 is SNHLY, CDR2 FYNNEI. CDR3 amino acids: CASRRTSQETQYF. In nucleotides, the CDR3 is TGTGCCAGCAGGCGGACTAGTCAGGAGACCCAGTACTTC.

This chain uses TRBV30 with TRBJ1-2; D uncertain. The CDR3 is 13 amino acids. From germline, CDR1 is GTSNPN and CDR2 SVGIG (reference sequence). Trimming shortened V by 0 bases and J by 8 bases, and 13 bases separated the two germline ends. The CDR3 protein is CAWSVSMRGGYTF. DNA of the CDR3: TGTGCCTGGAGTGTTTCAATGAGAGGAGGCTACACCTTC.

The chain joins TRBV18 to TRBJ1-3, with a weak D call TRBD1 (6 bases). The CDR3 consists of 16 residues. The V and J ends lost 2 bases and 3 bases respectively, with 14 bases between them. Germline V gives CDR1 KGHSH, CDR2 LQKENI. CDR3 in DNA: TGTGCCAGCTCACCAAGCAGGGGCGACCGTGGAAACACCATATATTTT. This gives the protein CASSPSRGDRGNTIYF. The complete variable domain, with remaining parts taken from reference TRBV18 and TRBJ1-3, reads NAGVMQNPRHLVRRRGQEARLRCSPMKGHSHVYWYRQLPEEGLKFMVYLQKENIIDESGMPKERFSAEFPKEGPSILRIQQVVRGDSAAYFCASSPSRGDRGNTIYFGEGSWLTVV.

The chain recombines TRBV19 with TRBJ2-3; TRBD1 aligns across 10 bases. Germline trimming cut 3 bases from V and 5 bases from J; bases unmatched to any gene: 5. The CDR3 consists of 15 residues. Germline V CDR1 and CDR2: LNHDA, SQIVND (reference sequence). CDR3 DNA: TGTGCCAGTAGTATCGAGACAGGGGGCAGAGATACGCAGTATTTT. It yields the protein CASSIETGGRDTQYF.

V and J are TRBV7-2 and TRBJ2-5; the match to TRBD2 covers 13 bases. This CDR3 has 14 residues. The germline V gene has CDR1 SGHTA and CDR2 FQGNSA. V gave up 6 bases and J gave up 5 bases; unmatched junction bases: 3. The CDR3 DNA follows: TGTGCCAGCAGGGGACTAGCGGGATGGGAGACCCAGTACTTC. It translates to CASRGLAGWETQYF.

The CDR3 sequence: CASSFQAGASTDTQYF. In nucleotides, the CDR3 is TGCGCCAGCAGCTTCCAAGCGGGGGCAAGCACAGATACGCAGTATTTT. The V and J genes are TRBV5-1 and TRBJ2-3; 8 nucleotides match TRBD2. J lost 0 bases, V lost 2 bases, and 5 bases had no gene match. Per the germline V gene, CDR1 is SGHRS and CDR2 is YFSETQ. The CDR3 is 16 residues long.